This T cell receptor beta chain emerged from a study of CD8+CD57+ T cells in acquired aplastic anemia. The wider study: The mean DNA yield obtained from sorted CD4+ and CD8+ cells came to 3 to 4 ug. The study, taken as a whole, reports: Overlap between patients and controls comprised roughly 28 CD8+ CDR3 sequences.

CDR1 is SGHNT and CDR2 is YENEEA in the germline V gene. The CDR3 spans 16 residues. The ends lost 5 bases at V and 0 bases at J; junction bases unmatched: 6. CD8+CD57+ cell expansion had been shown by flow cytometry in patients chosen for sequencing. This clonotype appeared many times. Its specificity is unknown. Both TCR beta VDJ combination and CDR3 sequence profiling were carried out. Genomic DNA was the template for this profiling. TCRdb re-called the reads through MiXCR, storing one row per CDR3 protein. The sample gives about 160,000 distinct CDR3 sequences, 48% of which show up once; roughly 30% is in the top ten.

Sequencing was done on a sample of sorted CD4+, CD8+, or CD8+CD57+ T cells (not recorded which) from PBMCs. The V gene is TRBV11-3, the J gene TRBJ2-1, with 8 bases lining up with TRBD1. This TCR derives from a human donor with aplastic anemia. In DNA form, the CDR3 reads TGTGCCAGCAGCGGACAGGGCCATGGCTCCTACAATGAGCAGTTCTTC. It translates to CASSGQGHGSYNEQFF.